This T cell receptor (beta chain) came from a study of shared clonotypes between healthy human individuals. Overall study results and limits: Non-shared clonotypes showed lower generation probabilities than clonotypes common to all four donors.

V dropped 2 bases and J dropped 1 base, with 16 bases sitting between them. Germline V gives CDR1 SQVTM, CDR2 ANQGSEA. CDR3 length: 16 amino acids. A note on this clone: Its target is not known.

In the study's own analysis: Quality scores were absent from the junction-only immunoSEQ sequences, so filtering differed. TCRdb's copy holds only in-frame clones and misses some; the assay was immunoSEQ multiplex PCR. V, J and clone size derive from that table, while D and trimming were established from the DNA sequence. The sample holds 2 million to 2.5 million clones, around 95% seen once. The clonotype comes from a man aged 18 to 29 in good health. The sequenced sample was naive CD4+ T cells sorted from blood. Subset given: CD45RA+ positively selected. The genes are TRBV29-1 and TRBJ2-3; D gene ambiguous. The CDR3 coding sequence is TGCAGCGTTGAATGGATGGCTCCCCGGGGCACAGATACGCAGTATTTT. As protein: CSVEWMAPRGTDTQYF.